The 11 T cell receptor beta chains presented below share a single source sample, sequenced in a study of T cell responses to AZD1222 COVID-19 vaccine. The table came from immunoSEQ multiplex PCR; TCRdb's copy has only in-frame clones and leaves some out. Among under 95,000 clones listed, 75% to 90% were seen once. Sequences were derived from peripheral blood, sampled 28 days after the second AZD1222 dose. The receptors originated from an adult who received the AZD1222 COVID-19 vaccine.

The count of this clone is one. The rearrangement joins TRBV7-9 to TRBJ2-1; 7 bases are shared with TRBD1. This CDR3 spans 16 amino acids. The V gene end was trimmed by 0 bases and the J gene end by 2 bases; junction bases not matched to a gene: 4. CDR1 and CDR2 (germline): SEHNR, FQNEAQ (reference sequence). CDR3 in amino acids: CASSLAQGVAYNEQFF. The CDR3 DNA reads as TGTGCCAGCAGCTTAGCGCAGGGGGTGGCCTACAATGAGCAGTTCTTC.

This chain links TRBV6-5 with TRBJ2-7; 7 nucleotides agree with TRBD1. There are 14 residues in the CDR3. The V segment lost 7 bases and the J segment 2 bases; nucleotides outside the gene matches: 8. Germline-derived CDR1 and CDR2 are MNHEY and SVGAGI. The CDR3 is CASKLMTGTYEQYF. CDR3 DNA sequence: TGTGCCAGCAAACTCATGACAGGGACCTACGAGCAGTACTTC.

The rearrangement uses TRBV4-3 and TRBJ2-1; possibly TRBD1 or TRBD2 for D (5 bases each). This CDR3 is 13 amino acids long. Trimming took 3 bases from V and 10 from J, leaving 13 bases between them. CDR1 LGHNA and CDR2 YSLEER come from the germline V gene. The CDR3 DNA is TGCGCCAGCAGCCAGCTGAGGGGTAGCGAGCAGTTCTTC. This gives the protein CASSQLRGSEQFF.

J is TRBJ2-7 and V is TRBV5-6; D might be TRBD1 (6 bases). Trimming stripped 10 bases from V and 2 bases from J, with 13 bases between. The CDR3 extends over 12 amino acids. Looked up from germline, CDR1 is SGHDT and CDR2 is YYEEEE. The CDR3 DNA reads as TGTGCCTCCCAACAGGGCCCCTACGAGCAGTACTTC. Residues: CASQQGPYEQYF.

The rearrangement uses TRBV7-6 and TRBJ2-3, with TRBD2 matching over 7 bases. J gave up 6 bases and V 1 base, and 16 bases lay outside the gene matches. The CDR3 runs to 18 residues. Germline V gene sequence: CDR1 SGHVS, CDR2 FNYEAQ. The CDR3 bases are TGTGCCAGCAGCTTAGAAGCCCGATTAGGGAGGGTGGGTGATACGCAGTATTTT. Its protein product is CASSLEARLGRVGDTQYF.

The rearrangement links TRBV5-8 to TRBJ1-1; D is undetermined. V shed 7 bases and J shed 5 bases, with 27 bases lying between them. Germline V gives CDR1 SGHTS, CDR2 YDEGEE. The CDR3 runs to 17 residues. The CDR3 DNA reads TGTGCCAGCGACGGGGTTGGGCGATGGGAAGGGAGGACTGAAGCTTTCTTT. This translates into CASDGVGRWEGRTEAFF. The full variable domain, its missing parts supplied by reference TRBV5-8 and TRBJ1-1, is EAGVTQSPTHLIKTRGQQATLRCSPISGHTSVYWYQQALGLGLQFLLWYDEGEERNRGNFPPRFSGRQFPNYSSELNVNALELEDSALYLCASDGVGRWEGRTEAFFGQGTRLTVV.

The chain carries TRBV6-5 and TRBJ1-2, with D maybe TRBD1 (6 bases). Trimming pared 2 bases from V and 3 bases from J, leaving 10 bases between. The CDR3 extends over 14 amino acids. CDR1 MNHEY and CDR2 SVGAGI come from the germline V gene. CDR3 loop: CASSYDSGDYGYTF. CDR3 DNA sequence: TGTGCCAGCAGTTACGATTCAGGGGACTATGGCTACACCTTC.

The chain joins TRBV18 to TRBJ2-1; D ambiguous. Germline V CDR1 and CDR2: KGHSH, LQKENI. This CDR3 region has 13 residues. V lost 0 bases to trimming and J lost 7 bases, with 7 bases between them. DNA for the CDR3: TGTGCCAGCTCACCACCGAAACAGAATGAGCAGTTCTTC. Residues: CASSPPKQNEQFF.

The rearrangement joins TRBV12-3 or TRBV12-4 to TRBJ1-5; no reliable D call. The CDR3 is 13 amino acids. Trimming pared 3 bases from V and 2 bases from J, leaving 5 bases between. CDR3 loop: CASSFGRNQPQHF. In nucleotides, the CDR3 is TGTGCCAGCAGTTTCGGTCGCAATCAGCCCCAGCATTTT.

The rearrangement uses TRBV4-2 and TRBJ1-6, with a weak D call TRBD1 (6 bases). Trimming left V 0 bases short and J 2 bases short, with 8 bases between. CDR3 length equals 16 residues. Germline V gene lookup returns CDR1 LGHNA and CDR2 YNFKEQ. CDR3 sequence (DNA): TGTGCCAGCAGCCAAGATGGGGGGCCCTATAATTCACCCCTCCACTTT. Amino acid sequence: CASSQDGGPYNSPLHF.

The chain carries TRBV30 and TRBJ2-3; D is possibly TRBD1 (5 bases). This CDR3 contains 12 residues. Per the germline V gene, CDR1 is GTSNPN and CDR2 is SVGIG (reference sequence). V lost 0 bases, J lost 4 bases, and 5 bases lay in between. The CDR3 coding sequence is TGTGCCTGGAGTGTACAGGCAGATACGCAGTATTTT. This translates into CAWSVQADTQYF.